A single sample is the source of the 5 T cell receptor beta chains below, sequenced in a study of blood T cell repertoires in COVID-19. Profiled with immunoSEQ multiplex PCR; TCRdb holds only in-frame clones, not every one. The sample holds around 50,000 clones; around 73% are singletons and the top ten take around 5.8%. The sequenced sample was PBMCs or T cells enriched from blood (not recorded which). Receptor source: a woman between 50 and 59 years old with acute COVID-19.

The gene calls are TRBV24-1 and TRBJ1-2; 8 bases match TRBD1. The J segment lost 5 bases and the V segment lost 3 bases, leaving 10 bases of the junction unmatched. This CDR3 comprises 16 residues. Germline lookup yields CDR1 KGHDR and CDR2 SFDVKD. This chain's CDR3 is CATSDPRTGLGYGYTF. The CDR3 bases are TGTGCCACCAGTGATCCCCGGACAGGGTTGGGTTATGGCTACACCTTC.

This chain joins TRBV7-9 and TRBJ1-4, with D maybe TRBD1 (6 bases). V was cut by 5 bases and J by 4 bases, with 11 bases left in between. Germline CDR1 SEHNR, CDR2 FQNEAQ (reference sequence). The CDR3 spans 14 residues. CDR3 amino acids: CASSRTALNEKLFF. CDR3 coding DNA: TGTGCCAGCAGCCGGACAGCCCTTAATGAAAAACTGTTTTTT.

V usage is TRBV6-5 and J usage is TRBJ1-1; D may be TRBD1 (6 bases). Trimming shortened V by 6 bases and J by 3 bases, and 17 bases separated the two germline ends. The CDR3 is 15 amino acids. Germline V gene data show CDR1 as MNHEY and CDR2 as SVGAGI. The CDR3 here is CASSRGHRADTEAFF. CDR3 sequence (DNA): TGTGCCAGCAGCAGGGGACATCGTGCGGACACTGAAGCTTTCTTT.

This clone was detected many times. The V and J genes are TRBV5-3 and TRBJ2-7, with 11 bases fitting TRBD2. TRBV5-3 has ORF status, its function being uncertain. The CDR3 loop spans 14 amino acids. The V gene end was trimmed by 4 bases and the J gene end by 4 bases; junction bases not matched to a gene: 4. CDR3 sequence (DNA): TGTGCCAGAAGCCCCGGGACTAGCGGATACGAGCAGTACTTC. Protein sequence: CARSPGTSGYEQYF.

The chain has TRBV7-5 and TRBJ1-4; the listed D gene, TRBD1, was not tested against the DNA. TRBV7-5 is a documented pseudogene. The CDR3 is made up of 14 amino acids. CDR3 nucleotide sequence: TGTGCCAGAAGCTTAGCCCCAGGGGGTGAAAAACTGTTTTTT. Residues: CARSLAPGGEKLFF.